This T cell receptor beta chain stems from a study of TIL therapy for anti-PD-1-resistant metastatic lung cancer. On the study more broadly: Tumor harvest preceded PD-1/PD-L1 blockade, followed by nivolumab treatment.

The immunoSEQ assay was v3. Sequencing was performed with immunoSEQ multiplex PCR; in TCRdb, only in-frame clones are kept and a portion is missing. The table includes more than 45,000 clones, more than 75% detected once. Study-wide findings and caveats: The cohort had more treatment-naive, never-smoker and oncogene-addicted patients than typical.

The ends were cut back, 0 bases at V and 3 bases at J, with 13 bases in the middle. Per the germline V gene, CDR1 is SGDLS and CDR2 is YYNGEE. The CDR3 runs to 15 residues. Specified time point: pre-treatment sample, taken before nivolumab and TIL therapy. This clone has just one count. Its antigen is not identified. The chain is built from TRBV9 and TRBJ2-7; D perhaps matches TRBD2 (6 bases). This clonotype was obtained from a person between 25 and 80 years old with non-small cell lung cancer. The sequenced sample was blood, obtained at baseline. CDR3 coding DNA: TGTGCCAGCAGCGTAGCGGACTACATCCTCTACGAGCAGTACTTC. Encoded protein: CASSVADYILYEQYF.